The source of this T cell receptor beta chain is a study of neurological immune-mediated disorders. This clonotype was seen many times. This CDR3 has 15 residues. V dropped 5 bases and J dropped 4 bases, with 15 bases sitting between them. Looked up from germline, CDR1 is SGHVS and CDR2 is FQNEAQ. This sample's time point: longitudinal time-point 1 (baseline). TCRdb redid the calling of the 5' RACE reads with MiXCR, one entry per CDR3 protein. In the table there are 40,000 or so distinct CDR3 sequences, 3.2% of which are singletons. The chain couples TRBV7-8 to TRBJ2-1; D may correspond to TRBD1 or TRBD2 (5 bases each). This TCR derives from a woman aged 55-70 years with multiple sclerosis. Sequenced: PBMCs. Here the CDR3 reads CASSPGPGSYNEQFF. The CDR3 DNA follows: TGTGCCAGCAGCCCGGGACCGGGGTCTTACAATGAGCAGTTCTTC.